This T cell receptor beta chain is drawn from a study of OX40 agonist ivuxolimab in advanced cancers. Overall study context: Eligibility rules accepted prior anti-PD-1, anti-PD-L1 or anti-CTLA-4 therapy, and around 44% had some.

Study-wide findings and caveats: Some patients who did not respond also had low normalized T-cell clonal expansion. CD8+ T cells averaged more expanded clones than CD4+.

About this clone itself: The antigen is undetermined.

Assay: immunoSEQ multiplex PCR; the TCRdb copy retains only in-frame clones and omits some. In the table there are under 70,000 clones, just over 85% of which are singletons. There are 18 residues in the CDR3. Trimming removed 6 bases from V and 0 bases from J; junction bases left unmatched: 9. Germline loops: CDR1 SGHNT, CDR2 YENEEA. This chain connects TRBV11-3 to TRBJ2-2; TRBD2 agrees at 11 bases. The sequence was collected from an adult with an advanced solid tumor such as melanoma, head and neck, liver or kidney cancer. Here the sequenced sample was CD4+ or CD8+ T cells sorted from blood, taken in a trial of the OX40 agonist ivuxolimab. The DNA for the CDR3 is TGTGCCAGCAGTTCTAAGGGACTAGCGGCCGCGAACACCGGGGAGCTGTTTTTT. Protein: CASSSKGLAAANTGELFF.